Presented here are 29 T cell receptor beta chains from one specimen sequenced in a study of blood T cell repertoires in COVID-19. Here immunoSEQ multiplex PCR was the method, and the copy in TCRdb shows in-frame clones only, minus some. In the table there are 150,000 or so clones, over 90% of which are singletons. The sequenced sample was peripheral blood. Every receptor here comes from a man aged 45-65 years with acute or convalescent COVID-19.

To note about this clone: One junction end does not reproduce the germline sequence, and a read error may be involved. V is TRBV9 and J is TRBJ1-1, with no clear D. CDR1 and CDR2 (germline): SGDLS, YYNGEE. The CDR3 has 12 residues. The CDR3 protein is CASSVDRTPLRF. The CDR3 coding sequence is TGTGCCAGCAGCGTAGACAGAACCCCGCTTCGCTTT.

The chain employs TRBV7-6 and TRBJ1-2; D ambiguous. The CDR3 has 11 residues. V lost 9 bases and J lost 8, with 13 bases in between. Per germline, CDR1 SGHVS and CDR2 FNYEAQ. The CDR3 here is CASRVRGGYTF. The CDR3 DNA follows: TGTGCCAGTCGGGTCAGAGGCGGCTACACCTTC.

The gene calls are TRBV11-2 and TRBJ1-6; D call uncertain. V shed 0 bases and J shed 7 bases, with 19 bases lying between them. CDR3 length equals 18 residues. Germline V CDR1 and CDR2: SGHAT, FQNNGV. CDR3 sequence: CASSLDSLSWEGNSPLHF. In DNA, the CDR3 is TGTGCCAGCAGCTTAGATTCTTTGTCGTGGGAGGGCAATTCACCCCTCCACTTT.

The chain combines TRBV18 with TRBJ1-1, with D perhaps matching TRBD1 (5 bases). CDR1 is KGHSH and CDR2 is LQKENI in the germline V gene. The CDR3 spans 14 residues. Between the trimmed V and J ends, which lost 4 bases and 0 bases, there was a span of 9 bases. DNA for the CDR3: TGTGCCAGCTCACTTAGACAGTTGAACACTGAAGCTTTCTTT. Encoded protein: CASSLRQLNTEAFF.

The chain carries TRBV5-1 and TRBJ2-3, with 10 bases lining up with TRBD2. The CDR3 has 16 residues. Germline V gene sequence: CDR1 SGHRS, CDR2 YFSETQ. The trim removed 0 bases at V and 5 bases at J, leaving 6 bases unmatched. The CDR3 loop reads CASSLGLAGAGDTQYF. The CDR3 nucleotides read TGCGCCAGCAGCTTGGGGCTAGCGGGGGCCGGAGATACGCAGTATTTT.

This clone has only one observation. The chain combines TRBV7-3 with TRBJ1-1; TRBD1 might be the D (6 bases). There are 14 residues in the CDR3. Trimming left V 7 bases short and J 1 base short, with 13 bases between. Germline CDR1 and CDR2: SGHTA and FQGTGA. The CDR3 DNA follows: TGTGCCAGCATGTTGGGACATGAGAACACTGAAGCTTTCTTT. The encoded protein is CASMLGHENTEAFF.

This clone showed up just once. The chain joins TRBV2 to TRBJ2-6, with TRBD1 as a possible D gene (6 bases). The V gene lost 4 bases and the J gene lost 3 bases, with 13 bases spanning the gap. CDR1 SNHLY and CDR2 FYNNEI come from the germline V gene. The CDR3 sequence is 16 residues long. This CDR3 is CASSVGAGVGANVLTF. The DNA of the CDR3 is TGTGCCAGCAGTGTCGGGGCAGGGGTTGGGGCCAACGTCCTGACTTTC.

The V call is TRBV28, the J call TRBJ1-5; 8 bases map to TRBD1. V lost 6 bases, J lost 3 bases, and 7 bases stayed unmatched. From germline, CDR1 is MDHEN and CDR2 SYDVKM. The CDR3 totals 15 residues. The CDR3 nucleotides read TGTGCCAGCAGGACCCAGGGGGCGGTCAATCAGCCCCAGCATTTT. This encodes CASRTQGAVNQPQHF.

The chain couples TRBV19 to TRBJ2-2; D call uncertain. This CDR3 region has 14 residues. Trimming shortened V by 6 bases and J by 3 bases, and 11 bases separated the two germline ends. The germline CDR1 and CDR2 sequences are LNHDA and SQIVND (reference sequence). The CDR3 region is CASREEPYTGELFF. The CDR3 region has the DNA TGTGCCAGTAGAGAAGAGCCCTACACCGGGGAGCTGTTTTTT. Variable domain in full (rest from reference TRBV19 and TRBJ2-2): DGGITQSPKYLFRKEGQNVTLSCEQNLNHDAMYWYRQDPGQGLRLIYYSQIVNDFQKGDIAEGYSVSREKKESFPLTVTSAQKNPTAFYLCASREEPYTGELFFGEGSRLTVL.

In nucleotides, the CDR3 is TGTGCCAGCAGTTCTTCTCGACTAGCGGGAGCCGGGGAGCTGTTTTTT. This translates into CASSSSRLAGAGELFF. This chain uses TRBV6-6 with TRBJ2-2; 12 positions agree with TRBD2. From germline, CDR1 is MNHNY and CDR2 SVGAGI (reference sequence). The CDR3 covers 16 residues. V lost 4 bases, J lost 6 bases, and 6 bases stayed unmatched.

The gene calls are TRBV7-2 and TRBJ1-1, with unresolved D. The V end lost 3 bases, the J end lost 0 bases, and 11 bases lay between the germline ends. From germline, CDR1 is SGHTA and CDR2 FQGNSA. The CDR3 loop spans 15 amino acids. CDR3 protein: CASSLVGLVNTEAFF. CDR3 nucleotide sequence: TGTGCCAGCAGCTTGGTCGGTTTGGTGAACACTGAAGCTTTCTTT.

V is TRBV12-3 or TRBV12-4 and J is TRBJ2-3; D might be TRBD2 (6 bases). Trimming stripped 2 bases from V and 6 bases from J, with 9 bases between. CDR3 length equals 13 residues. CDR3 in amino acids: CASSLSGEDTQYF. In DNA, the CDR3 is TGTGCCAGCAGTTTATCGGGGGAGGATACGCAGTATTTT.

The chain combines TRBV14 with TRBJ2-1; 8 bases fit TRBD1. V dropped 1 base and J dropped 5; count of bases not matched to a gene: 7. Germline V gene sequence: CDR1 SGHDN, CDR2 FVKESK. The CDR3 loop spans 16 amino acids. The DNA for the CDR3 is TGTGCCAGCAGCCAAGTTTGGACAGGGAAAGACAATGAGCAGTTCTTC. It specifies CASSQVWTGKDNEQFF. Full variable domain (missing parts from reference TRBV14 and TRBJ2-1): EAGVTQFPSHSVIEKGQTVTLRCDPISGHDNLYWYRRVMGKEIKFLLHFVKESKQDESGMPNNRFLAERTGGTYSTLKVQPAELEDSGVYFCASSQVWTGKDNEQFFGPGTRLTVL.

This chain connects TRBV18 to TRBJ2-7; TRBD1 matches 11 bases. CDR1 KGHSH and CDR2 LQKENI come from the germline V gene. After removal of 1 base from V and 6 bases from J, the junction contained 11 bases not matched to a gene. The CDR3 length is 17 residues. In DNA, the CDR3 is TGTGCCAGCTCACCACTTCCTCCGGGACAGGGGGGTTCCGAGCAGTACTTC. This gives the protein CASSPLPPGQGGSEQYF.

The J gene is TRBJ2-5, the V gene TRBV4-1; 12 bases align to TRBD2. V shed 1 base, J shed 4 bases, and the junction held 4 bases outside the gene matches. Germline V gene data show CDR1 as MGHRA and CDR2 as YSYEKL. The CDR3 length is 16 residues. CDR3 sequence reads: CASSQVRLAGAETQYF. The CDR3 DNA reads TGCGCCAGCAGCCAAGTTCGACTAGCGGGAGCAGAGACCCAGTACTTC.

The chain couples TRBV9 to TRBJ2-5; D might be TRBD2 (5 bases). The CDR3 is made up of 16 amino acids. CDR1 and CDR2 from the germline V gene are SGDLS and YYNGEE. V was shortened by 0 bases and J by 1 base, with 13 bases between the two germline ends. The CDR3 region is CASSVGERLFQETQYF. The CDR3 nucleotides are TGTGCCAGCAGCGTAGGGGAGCGGCTATTCCAAGAGACCCAGTACTTC.

This chain links TRBV7-9 with TRBJ2-3; 9 nucleotides align to TRBD2. The length of the CDR3 is 15 residues. The V and J ends lost 6 bases and 4 bases, in that order; junction bases with no gene match: 8. Looked up from germline, CDR1 is SEHNR and CDR2 is FQNEAQ (reference sequence). The CDR3 loop is CASRSSGRLADTQYF. In DNA, the CDR3 is TGTGCCAGCAGATCAAGCGGGAGGTTAGCAGATACGCAGTATTTT.

V usage is TRBV7-8 and J usage is TRBJ1-1; 9 bases are a match to TRBD1. Germline values: CDR1 SGHVS, CDR2 FQNEAQ. The junction had 5 bases not matched to a gene; V was cut back by 5 bases and J by 1 base. The CDR3 is 15 amino acids. CDR3 sequence (DNA): TGTGCCAGCAGCCCGCAGACAGGGGGGAACACTGAAGCTTTCTTT. Encoded protein: CASSPQTGGNTEAFF. The full variable domain, completed using reference TRBV7-8 and TRBJ1-1, is GAGVSQSPRYKVAKRGQDVALRCDPISGHVSLFWYQQALGQGPEFLTYFQNEAQLDKSGLPSDRFFAERPEGSVSTLKIQRTQQEDSAVYLCASSPQTGGNTEAFFGQGTRLTVV.

The rearrangement uses TRBV28 and TRBJ1-1, with D perhaps matching TRBD1 (6 bases). Trimming shortened V by 5 bases and J by 0 bases, and 7 bases separated the two germline ends. This CDR3 is built from 13 residues. Germline V gene lookup returns CDR1 MDHEN and CDR2 SYDVKM. The CDR3 nucleotides read TGTGCCAGCAGTCGGACAGTGAACACTGAAGCTTTCTTT. Protein: CASSRTVNTEAFF.

This clone was counted a single time. This rearrangement joins TRBV10-1 to TRBJ1-6, with 7 bases matching TRBD1. Per the germline V gene, CDR1 is WNHNN and CDR2 is SYGVQD (reference sequence). The V and J ends lost 2 bases and 10 bases, in that order; junction bases with no gene match: 8. The CDR3 length is 15 residues. The DNA of the CDR3 is TGCGCCAGCAGTGAGCCCACAGGGGTCGGGTCACCCCTCCACTTT. Translated, it gives CASSEPTGVGSPLHF.

The chain couples TRBV21-1 to TRBJ1-2. TRBV21-1 is reported as a pseudogene. CDR3 length: 12 residues. In DNA form, the CDR3 reads TGTGCCAGCAGCAAAGGTGAGAATGGCTACACCTTC. This encodes CASSKGENGYTF.

The chain joins TRBV3-1 (or the pseudogene TRBV3-2) to TRBJ2-1; 7 bases are a match to TRBD2. V shed 4 bases and J 8 bases; nucleotides not matched to a gene: 8. CDR1 and CDR2 (germline): LGHDT, YNNKEL (reference sequence). CDR3 size: 14 residues. CDR3 sequence (DNA): TGTGCCAGCAGCCTGAGGACTAGGGTCCATGAGCAGTTCTTC. Protein: CASSLRTRVHEQFF.

The gene calls are TRBV2 and TRBJ2-3; 12 nucleotides line up with TRBD2. V was pared by 4 bases and J by 6 bases, with 14 bases of the junction left unmatched. The CDR3 totals 18 residues. CDR1 and CDR2 from the germline V gene are SNHLY and FYNNEI. Written as DNA, the CDR3 is TGTGCCAGCAGTGGACCACTCGGGGGACTAGCGGGTCGGGATACGCAGTATTTT. As protein: CASSGPLGGLAGRDTQYF.

This clone was detected only a few times. This rearrangement joins TRBV7-2 to TRBJ1-2; unclear D gene. The V gene's germline CDR1 is SGHTA and CDR2 FQGNSA. V was pared by 6 bases and J by 2 bases, with 13 bases between. CDR3 length equals 14 residues. This chain's CDR3 is CASRGLAGNYGYTF. The CDR3 DNA reads TGTGCCAGCAGGGGTCTTGCGGGGAACTATGGCTACACCTTC.

The rearrangement links TRBV19 to TRBJ2-5; 11 positions agree with TRBD1. The CDR3 spans 16 residues. The germline gives CDR1 LNHDA, CDR2 SQIVND (reference sequence). V gave up 4 bases and J gave up 6 bases; unmatched junction bases: 10. The CDR3 spells CASSKGEDRGLKTQYF. CDR3 coding DNA: TGTGCCAGTAGTAAGGGGGAGGACAGGGGGCTTAAGACCCAGTACTTC.

The rearrangement joins TRBV7-6 to TRBJ2-3, with TRBD2 matching over 10 bases. CDR1 is SGHVS, CDR2 FNYEAQ, per germline. Trimming cost V 2 bases and J 2 bases; bases outside gene matches: 4. The CDR3 consists of 16 residues. CDR3 region: CASSLMSGGVTDTQYF. Written as DNA, the CDR3 is TGTGCCAGCAGCTTAATGAGCGGGGGGGTCACAGATACGCAGTATTTT.

CDR3 nucleotides: TGTGCCAGCAGCTCAGGACTAGCGGGAGGCTACGAGCAGTACTTC. This encodes CASSSGLAGGYEQYF. The rearrangement uses TRBV7-9 and TRBJ2-7; the match to TRBD2 covers 14 bases. The trim removed 4 bases at V and 3 bases at J, leaving 2 bases unmatched. Germline V CDR1 and CDR2: SEHNR, FQNEAQ (reference sequence). This CDR3 is 15 amino acids long.

This clone was detected only once. The gene calls are TRBV5-5 and TRBJ1-5; TRBD1 matches 7 bases. Germline V lookup: CDR1 SGHKS, CDR2 YYEKEE (reference sequence). V shed 4 bases and J 3 bases; nucleotides not matched to a gene: 4. This CDR3 has 14 amino acids. CDR3 sequence (DNA): TGTGCCAGCAGCCGACAGGGTAACAATCAGCCCCAGCATTTT. It is translated as CASSRQGNNQPQHF.

The CDR3 region has the DNA TGCGCCAGCGCAGGCAATAATTCACCCCTCCACTTT. Encoded protein: CASAGNNSPLHF. This chain joins TRBV10-2 and TRBJ1-6; D is uncertain. This CDR3 region has 12 residues. Per the germline V gene, CDR1 is WSHSY and CDR2 is SAAADI. The V end lost 8 bases, the J end lost 5 bases, and 7 bases lay between the germline ends.